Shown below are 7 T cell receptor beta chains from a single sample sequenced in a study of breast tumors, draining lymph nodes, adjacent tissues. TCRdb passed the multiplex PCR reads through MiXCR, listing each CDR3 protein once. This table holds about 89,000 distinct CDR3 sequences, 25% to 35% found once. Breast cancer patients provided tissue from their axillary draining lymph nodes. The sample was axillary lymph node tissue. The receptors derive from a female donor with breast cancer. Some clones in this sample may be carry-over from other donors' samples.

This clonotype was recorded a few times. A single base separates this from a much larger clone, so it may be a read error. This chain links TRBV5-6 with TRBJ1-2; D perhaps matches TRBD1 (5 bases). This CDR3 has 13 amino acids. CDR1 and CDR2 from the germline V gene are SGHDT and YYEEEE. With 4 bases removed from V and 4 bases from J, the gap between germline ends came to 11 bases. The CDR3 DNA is TGTGCCAGCAGCATGACAGCTACCTATGGCTACACCTTC. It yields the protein CASSMTATYGYTF.

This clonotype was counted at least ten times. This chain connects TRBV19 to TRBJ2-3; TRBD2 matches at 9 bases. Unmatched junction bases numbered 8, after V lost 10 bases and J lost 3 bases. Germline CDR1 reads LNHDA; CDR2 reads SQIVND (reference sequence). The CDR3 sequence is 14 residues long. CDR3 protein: CATAGREGTDTQYF. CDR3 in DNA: TGTGCCACGGCGGGGCGGGAGGGGACAGATACGCAGTATTTT. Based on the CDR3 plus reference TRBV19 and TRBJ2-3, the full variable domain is DGGITQSPKYLFRKEGQNVTLSCEQNLNHDAMYWYRQDPGQGLRLIYYSQIVNDFQKGDIAEGYSVSREKKESFPLTVTSAQKNPTAFYLCATAGREGTDTQYFGPGTRLTVL.

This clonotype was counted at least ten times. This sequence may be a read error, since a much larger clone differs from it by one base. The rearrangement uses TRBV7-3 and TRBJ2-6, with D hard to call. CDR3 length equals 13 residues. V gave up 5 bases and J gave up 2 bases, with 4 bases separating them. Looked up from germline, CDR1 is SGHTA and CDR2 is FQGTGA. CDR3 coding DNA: TGTGCCAGCAGCAGCACTGGGGCCAACGTCCTGACTTTC. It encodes CASSSTGANVLTF.

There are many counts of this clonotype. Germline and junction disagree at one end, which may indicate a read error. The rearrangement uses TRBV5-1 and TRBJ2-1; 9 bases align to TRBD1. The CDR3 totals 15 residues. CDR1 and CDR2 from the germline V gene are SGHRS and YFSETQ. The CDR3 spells CASRLGTGGHNEQFF. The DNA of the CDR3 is TGCGCCAGCAGATTGGGAACAGGGGGCCACAATGAGCAGTTCTTC.

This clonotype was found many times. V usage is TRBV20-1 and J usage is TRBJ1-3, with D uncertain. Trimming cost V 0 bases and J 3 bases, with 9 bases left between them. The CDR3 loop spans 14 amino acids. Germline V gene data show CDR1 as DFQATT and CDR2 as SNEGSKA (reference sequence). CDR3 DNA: TGCAGTGCTAGAGATCACGGGTTTGGAAACACCATATATTTT. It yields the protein CSARDHGFGNTIYF.

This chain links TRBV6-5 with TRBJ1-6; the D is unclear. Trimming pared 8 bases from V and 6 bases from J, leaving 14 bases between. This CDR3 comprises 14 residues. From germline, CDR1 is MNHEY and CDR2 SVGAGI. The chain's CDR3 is CASREGRINSPLHF. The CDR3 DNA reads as TGTGCCAGCCGAGAGGGAAGGATTAATTCACCCCTCCACTTT.

CDR3 loop: CHVSTGTYEQYF. The CDR3 DNA is TGCCACGTTTCGACAGGGACCTACGAGCAGTACTTC. This rearrangement joins TRBV29-1 to TRBJ2-7, with TRBD1 matching over 7 bases. CDR1 and CDR2 from the germline V gene are SQVTM and ANQGSEA. This CDR3 is 12 amino acids long.